These 11 T cell receptor beta chains were sequenced from one sample in a study of T-cell reconstitution after alpha-beta-depleted transplantation in children. Preparation of the TCRbeta library was carried out with unique molecular identifiers. TCRdb re-derived calls from the PCR reads in MiXCR, one entry per CDR3 protein. The table includes some 280,000 distinct CDR3 sequences, around 9.6% detected once. The material was PBMCs from the stem cell graft donor, obtained from the stem cell graft. The receptors were sampled from a human donor who donated a stem cell graft to a child with SCID.

The genes are TRBV29-1 and TRBJ2-3; D gene uncertain. V was shortened by 3 bases and J by 6 bases, with 16 bases between the two germline ends. CDR1 is SQVTM, CDR2 ANQGSEA, per germline. CDR3 length: 14 residues. CDR3 nucleotides: TGCAGCGTTGATCTCGCCCGGCACTCGGATACGCAGTATTTT. The encoded protein is CSVDLARHSDTQYF.

This sequence joins TRBV19 and TRBJ1-1; 9 bases are shared with TRBD1. The CDR3 sequence is 13 residues long. V dropped 6 bases and J dropped 8; count of bases not matched to a gene: 7. Germline assignment: CDR1 LNHDA and CDR2 SQIVND (reference sequence). The CDR3 loop is CASRITGGLEAFF. CDR3 nucleotides: TGTGCCAGTAGGATCACAGGGGGCCTCGAAGCTTTCTTT.

The rearrangement uses TRBV27 and TRBJ2-7, with TRBD1 matching over 7 bases. Germline V gene data show CDR1 as MNHEY and CDR2 as SMNVEV (reference sequence). The CDR3 is made up of 15 amino acids. V lost 3 bases and J lost 5; bases outside the gene matches: 10. This CDR3 is CASSLGQFMKDEQYF. CDR3 bases: TGTGCCAGCAGTTTGGGACAGTTTATGAAGGACGAGCAGTACTTC.

The chain couples TRBV6-1 to TRBJ2-5; the D gene is possibly TRBD2 (5 bases). The germline CDR1 and CDR2 sequences are MNHNS and SASEGT. Trimming pared 5 bases from V and 2 bases from J, leaving 15 bases between. This CDR3 is built from 15 residues. The CDR3 reads CASSPRVWEQETQYF. The CDR3 coding sequence is TGTGCCAGCAGTCCCCGCGTGTGGGAGCAAGAGACCCAGTACTTC.

V gene TRBV7-6 combines with J gene TRBJ2-3; 9 nucleotides align to TRBD1. Trimming took 5 bases from V and 4 from J; bases not matched to a gene: 16. The CDR3 consists of 18 residues. Germline CDR1 SGHVS, CDR2 FNYEAQ. The CDR3 here is CASSTPKSGQGKADTQYF. The CDR3 nucleotides are TGTGCCAGCAGCACACCTAAATCGGGACAGGGAAAGGCAGATACGCAGTATTTT.

This clonotype has only a few counts. This chain joins TRBV7-8 and TRBJ2-3; 9 bases are a match to TRBD2. CDR3 length: 17 amino acids. V shed 1 base, J shed 6 bases, and the junction held 11 bases outside the gene matches. Germline CDR1 is SGHVS and CDR2 is FQNEAQ. The CDR3 spells CASSLGVAGVIGDTQYF. CDR3 sequence (DNA): TGTGCCAGCAGCTTAGGGGTAGCGGGGGTCATAGGGGATACGCAGTATTTT. The entire variable domain, with the rest obtained from reference TRBV7-8 and TRBJ2-3, is as follows: GAGVSQSPRYKVAKRGQDVALRCDPISGHVSLFWYQQALGQGPEFLTYFQNEAQLDKSGLPSDRFFAERPEGSVSTLKIQRTQQEDSAVYLCASSLGVAGVIGDTQYFGPGTRLTVL.

This clonotype showed up many times. This rearrangement joins TRBV7-9 to TRBJ2-3; TRBD2 is a possible D gene (6 bases). Germline CDR1 SEHNR, CDR2 FQNEAQ (reference sequence). The CDR3 sequence is 16 residues long. The ends were cut back, 1 base at V and 4 bases at J, with 15 bases in the middle. The CDR3 DNA reads as TGTGCCAGCAGCTTAGACCTAGCGATTGCGGCAGATACGCAGTATTTT. Its protein product is CASSLDLAIAADTQYF. Combining the CDR3 with reference TRBV7-9 and TRBJ2-3 gives the whole variable domain DTGVSQNPRHKITKRGQNVTFRCDPISEHNRLYWYRQTLGQGPEFLTYFQNEAQLEKSRLLSDRFSAERPKGSFSTLEIQRTEQGDSAMYLCASSLDLAIAADTQYFGPGTRLTVL.

The V call is TRBV12-3 or TRBV12-4, the J call TRBJ2-7; tentative D call: TRBD1 (5 bases). V dropped 5 bases and J dropped 3 bases, with 11 bases sitting between them. This CDR3 contains 13 residues. The CDR3, as DNA: TGTGCCAGCAGTCCTGACAGATTCTACGAGCAGTACTTC. Translating it yields CASSPDRFYEQYF.

This clonotype showed up many times. The chain recombines TRBV19 with TRBJ1-3; no clear D gene. The CDR3 loop spans 14 amino acids. Germline V lookup: CDR1 LNHDA, CDR2 SQIVND (reference sequence). V was clipped by 6 bases and J by 0 bases, with 9 bases between them. CDR3 amino acids: CASRPTNSGNTIYF. The CDR3 DNA is TGTGCCAGTAGACCGACCAACTCTGGAAACACCATATATTTT.

This clonotype turned up a few times. For the CDR3, the DNA is TGCGCCAGCAGAAGGGACACTGAAGCTTTCTTT. Translated, it gives CASRRDTEAFF. The chain combines TRBV10-2 with TRBJ1-1; no reliable D call. Trimming took 6 bases from V and 3 from J, leaving 5 bases between them. The CDR3 runs 11 residues. Germline assignment: CDR1 WSHSY and CDR2 SAAADI.

This chain uses TRBV7-8 with TRBJ1-4, with no clear D. Deletions cut 3 bases from V and 10 bases from J, with 12 bases between. Germline assignment: CDR1 SGHVS and CDR2 FQNEAQ. The CDR3 consists of 13 residues. The CDR3, as DNA: TGTGCCAGCAGCTTGCAGGTAGCCGGAAAACTGTTTTTT. Translating it yields CASSLQVAGKLFF.